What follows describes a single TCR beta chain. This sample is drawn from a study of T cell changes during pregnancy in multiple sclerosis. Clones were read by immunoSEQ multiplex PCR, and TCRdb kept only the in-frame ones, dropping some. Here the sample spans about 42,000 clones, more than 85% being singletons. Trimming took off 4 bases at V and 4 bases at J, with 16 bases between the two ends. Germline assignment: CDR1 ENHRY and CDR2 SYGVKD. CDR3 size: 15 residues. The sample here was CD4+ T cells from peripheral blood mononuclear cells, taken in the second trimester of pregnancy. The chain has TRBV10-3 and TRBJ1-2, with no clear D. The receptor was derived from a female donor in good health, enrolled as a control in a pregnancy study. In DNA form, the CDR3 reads TGTGCCATCAGTGGGGGAGTCGTTTCTAGCTATGGCTACACCTTC. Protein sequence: CAISGGVVSSYGYTF.